This TCR beta chain was retrieved from a study of type 1 and type 2 diabetes patients. On the study more broadly: CD4+ or CD8+ T cells were positively selected from PBMCs with microbeads. Study-wide results and limits: A median of one highly-expanded CD4+ clone, covering about 4% of reads, occurred in type 2 diabetes. Type 2 diabetes and control samples shared highly correlated V and J usage, averaging about 0.97.

The PCR template was genomic DNA. Amplification of the beta chain CDR3 used 30 forward and 13 reverse multiplex primers. Using its own MiXCR run on the multiplex PCR reads, TCRdb lists one record per CDR3 protein. Of about 270,000 distinct CDR3 sequences listed, 40% to 50% are singletons. Standard classification criteria confirmed type 1 or type 2 diabetes in all patients. A few counts support this clonotype. Its antigen is undetermined. Germline V lookup: CDR1 SGHTA, CDR2 FQGTGA. Germline trimming cut 0 bases from V and 3 bases from J; bases unmatched to any gene: 12. This CDR3 has 18 residues. This sequence originates from a man aged 18 to 29 with type 2 diabetes. Sequencing was performed on peripheral blood mononuclear cells (PBMCs). V is TRBV7-3 and J is TRBJ1-2; 8 bases map to TRBD1. The CDR3 spells CASSLTGGQGAWYYGYTF. The CDR3 DNA follows: TGTGCCAGCAGCTTAACTGGAGGTCAGGGGGCTTGGTACTATGGCTACACCTTC.